One sample yielded the 27 T cell receptor beta chains listed below, sequenced in a study of T-cell memory formation after mild COVID-19. TCRdb reprocessed the 5' RACE reads with MiXCR, giving one entry per CDR3 protein. The profile covers about 240,000 distinct CDR3 sequences, with 9.4% appearing a single time and around 21% taken by the ten largest. The specimen was PBMCs or a T cell subset sorted from them (not recorded which). The receptors here all came from a young man who had mild COVID-19 (a few samples of this study predate the infection). Cell type and time point are not known.

V is TRBV5-4 and J is TRBJ1-1; D remains unclear. The CDR3 has 14 amino acids. CDR1 and CDR2 (germline): SGHNT, YYREEE (reference sequence). The V gene lost 1 base and the J gene lost 1 base, with 8 bases spanning the gap. The CDR3: CASSLSSGNTEAFF. In nucleotides, the CDR3 is TGTGCCAGCAGCTTGTCTTCAGGGAACACTGAAGCTTTCTTT.

This clonotype occurred a few times. V and J are TRBV21-1 and TRBJ1-6. TRBV21-1 is classified as a pseudogene. This CDR3 contains 14 residues. The CDR3 DNA reads TGTGCCAGCAGCAGCCGTCAGACAAGTTCACCCCTCCACTTT. Translation gives CASSSRQTSSPLHF.

In its sample, this clonotype was seen a few times. The J gene is TRBJ2-3, the V gene TRBV11-2, with TRBD1 matching 9 bases. The germline V gene has CDR1 SGHAT and CDR2 FQNNGV. V dropped 4 bases and J dropped 6; count of bases not matched to a gene: 5. This CDR3 has 14 residues. CDR3 amino acids: CASSSDRGGDTQYF. The CDR3 DNA reads as TGTGCCAGCAGCTCCGACAGGGGGGGGGATACGCAGTATTTT.

J is TRBJ2-1 and V is TRBV5-6; 9 positions match TRBD1. The ends lost 7 bases at V and 4 bases at J; junction bases unmatched: 9. This CDR3 has 15 amino acids. Germline CDR1 and CDR2: SGHDT and YYEEEE. CDR3 residues: CASFSGTGNYNEQFF. CDR3 nucleotides: TGTGCCAGCTTTTCGGGGACAGGGAATTACAATGAGCAGTTCTTC. Using reference TRBV5-6 and TRBJ2-1 for the parts outside the CDR3, the full variable domain is DAGVTQSPTHLIKTRGQQVTLRCSPKSGHDTVSWYQQALGQGPQFIFQYYEEEERQRGNFPDRFSGHQFPNYSSELNVNALLLGDSALYLCASFSGTGNYNEQFFGPGTRLTVL.

The chain uses TRBV6-2 or TRBV6-3 and TRBJ2-5; TRBD2 might be the D (6 bases). Deletions cut 1 base from V and 5 bases from J, with 14 bases between. This CDR3 is 15 amino acids long. The germline CDR1 and CDR2 sequences are MNHEY and SVGEGT. The CDR3 sequence is CASSYFITSRETQYF. The CDR3 nucleotides read TGTGCCAGCAGTTACTTTATCACTAGCCGGGAGACCCAGTACTTC.

The J gene is TRBJ1-2, the V gene TRBV4-3; no firm D call. Looked up from germline, CDR1 is LGHNA and CDR2 is YSLEER. V lost 9 bases and J 4 bases, leaving 12 bases between the germline ends. The CDR3 runs 12 residues. DNA of the CDR3: TGCGCCAGTCCTAGGATATCCTATGGCTACACCTTC. This codes for CASPRISYGYTF.

This clonotype was recorded a few times. The rearrangement links TRBV6-5 to TRBJ1-2; D gene unclear. The CDR3 contains 13 residues. Trimming took 6 bases from V and 3 from J, leaving 11 bases between them. The germline gives CDR1 MNHEY, CDR2 SVGAGI. This CDR3 is CASRRAGYYGYTF. CDR3 bases: TGTGCCAGCAGAAGGGCAGGTTACTATGGCTACACCTTC.

The chain combines TRBV7-9 with TRBJ2-1, with D possibly TRBD2 on 7 matching bases. CDR1 and CDR2 (germline): SEHNR, FQNEAQ (reference sequence). The CDR3 covers 16 residues. V was trimmed by 5 bases and J by 5 bases, leaving 19 bases between them. CDR3 region: CASSPQGRGTDNEQFF. In DNA form, the CDR3 reads TGTGCCAGCAGCCCCCAGGGGCGGGGGACGGACAATGAGCAGTTCTTC.

This clonotype occurred a few times. An end of the junction does not agree with germline; a read error may underlie this. V usage is TRBV4-3 and J usage is TRBJ2-7; a weak D match, TRBD2 (6 bases). Germline V CDR1 and CDR2: LGHNA, YSLEER. The CDR3 totals 14 residues. This chain's CDR3 is CASRQEFETREQYF. The DNA for the CDR3 is TGCGCCAGCCGCCAAGAGTTCGAGACTAGGGAGCAGTACTTC.

The V call is TRBV29-1, the J call TRBJ2-3; 11 bases match TRBD1. Unmatched junction bases numbered 3, after V lost 6 bases and J lost 4 bases. Per the germline V gene, CDR1 is SQVTM and CDR2 is ANQGSEA. The CDR3 loop spans 13 amino acids. The DNA of the CDR3 is TGCAGCGTGTGGGACAGGGGGGCAGATACGCAGTATTTT. Residues: CSVWDRGADTQYF.

This clonotype was detected a few times. The V call is TRBV6-2 or TRBV6-3, the J call TRBJ2-1, with 7 bases identical to TRBD2. V was clipped by 5 bases and J by 5 bases; unmatched bases: 6. The V gene's germline CDR1 is MNHEY and CDR2 SVGEGT. The CDR3 contains 14 residues. The CDR3 DNA is TGTGCCAGCAGTACACGGCGGGGGAACAATGAGCAGTTCTTC. It yields the protein CASSTRRGNNEQFF.

This clonotype was seen only a few times. The rearrangement joins TRBV12-3 or TRBV12-4 to TRBJ2-6; D perhaps matches TRBD2 (6 bases). V lost 5 bases to trimming and J lost 1 base, with 9 bases between them. The CDR3 has 15 amino acids. The CDR3 protein is CASSEGTSGANVLTF. Written as DNA, the CDR3 is TGTGCCAGCAGTGAAGGGACTTCTGGGGCCAACGTCCTGACTTTC.

The rearrangement uses TRBV4-3 and TRBJ1-1; TRBD1 is a possible D gene (6 bases). This CDR3 is built from 14 residues. Deletions cut 4 bases from V and 4 bases from J, with 13 bases between. Germline lookup yields CDR1 LGHNA and CDR2 YSLEER. The CDR3 protein is CASSLGGALTEAFF. Written as DNA, the CDR3 is TGCGCCAGCAGCCTCGGGGGCGCTCTCACTGAAGCTTTCTTT.

This rearrangement joins TRBV6-5 to TRBJ1-2, with D unresolved. V lost 9 bases, J lost 6 bases, and 11 bases lay in between. The CDR3 totals 11 residues. Germline V gives CDR1 MNHEY, CDR2 SVGAGI. CDR3 in DNA: TGTGCCAGTAGCTCCGGGAATGGCTACACCTTC. This codes for CASSSGNGYTF.

V gene TRBV18 combines with J gene TRBJ2-3; no clear D gene. Trimming removed 6 bases from V and 0 bases from J, with 13 bases in between. Germline CDR1 and CDR2: KGHSH and LQKENI. This CDR3 is built from 15 residues. This CDR3 is CASSPMGSSTDTQYF. The CDR3 nucleotides read TGTGCCAGCTCGCCGATGGGCAGTAGCACAGATACGCAGTATTTT. Full variable domain (remainder filled in from reference TRBV18 and TRBJ2-3): NAGVMQNPRHLVRRRGQEARLRCSPMKGHSHVYWYRQLPEEGLKFMVYLQKENIIDESGMPKERFSAEFPKEGPSILRIQQVVRGDSAAYFCASSPMGSSTDTQYFGPGTRLTVL.

The rearrangement links TRBV6-2 or TRBV6-3 to TRBJ2-1; 12 bases are shared with TRBD1. The V segment lost 0 bases and the J segment 7 bases; nucleotides outside the gene matches: 4. CDR1 is MNHEY, CDR2 SVGEGT, per germline. The CDR3 is made up of 16 amino acids. The CDR3, as DNA: TGTGCCAGCAGTTACTCGGGACAGGGGGCCTCGAATGAGCAGTTCTTC. Translated, it gives CASSYSGQGASNEQFF.

This clonotype was seen a handful of times. The genes are TRBV5-1 and TRBJ1-5; 7 bases line up with TRBD1. Looked up from germline, CDR1 is SGHRS and CDR2 is YFSETQ. CDR3 size: 12 residues. Losses at the gene ends were 4 bases for V and 11 bases for J; bases not matched to a gene: 6. The CDR3: CASSDPGGAQHF. CDR3 coding DNA: TGCGCCAGCAGCGACCCAGGGGGGGCCCAGCATTTT.

V and J are TRBV7-6 and TRBJ2-1, with 8 bases fitting TRBD1. V was pared by 2 bases and J by 10 bases, with 10 bases of the junction left unmatched. Per the germline V gene, CDR1 is SGHVS and CDR2 is FNYEAQ. This CDR3 region has 15 residues. The CDR3 sequence: CASSLTGGGIIEQFF. The CDR3, as DNA: TGTGCCAGCAGCTTAACAGGGGGAGGAATAATAGAGCAGTTCTTC.

This clonotype was counted at least ten times. The chain couples TRBV4-1 to TRBJ1-2; 11 bases map to TRBD1. This CDR3 spans 16 amino acids. J lost 2 bases, V lost 1 base, and 3 bases had no gene match. Germline-derived CDR1 and CDR2 are MGHRA and YSYEKL. Here the CDR3 DNA reads TGCGCCAGCAGCCAAGGGACAGGGGGCTTGAACTATGGCTACACCTTC. Translation: CASSQGTGGLNYGYTF.

This clonotype has just a few counts. The rearrangement uses TRBV7-2 and TRBJ2-3; 7 bases are shared with TRBD2. The CDR3 consists of 15 residues. Losses at the gene ends were 4 bases for V and 1 base for J; bases not matched to a gene: 5. CDR1 is SGHTA, CDR2 FQGNSA, per germline. The CDR3 loop reads CASSSGGYRTDTQYF. Here the CDR3 DNA reads TGTGCCAGCAGCTCGGGGGGTTACCGCACAGATACGCAGTATTTT.

V gene TRBV7-3 combines with J gene TRBJ2-2, with D unclear. The CDR3 has 17 amino acids. Looked up from germline, CDR1 is SGHTA and CDR2 is FQGTGA. V lost 5 bases to trimming and J lost 8 bases, with 24 bases between them. The CDR3 region is CASSRNSGRPPEGELFF. DNA of the CDR3: TGTGCCAGCAGCCGAAACTCGGGCCGACCCCCTGAGGGGGAGCTGTTTTTT.

This chain connects TRBV7-9 to TRBJ1-2; D might be TRBD1 (5 bases). The CDR3 covers 15 residues. The V gene lost 9 bases and the J gene lost 8 bases, with 25 bases spanning the gap. Germline CDR1 reads SEHNR; CDR2 reads FQNEAQ (reference sequence). This CDR3 is CASCPLSPLEGGYTF. The CDR3 coding sequence is TGTGCCAGTTGCCCACTAAGCCCGCTTGAGGGGGGCTACACCTTC.

The rearrangement links TRBV29-1 to TRBJ1-5; D may be TRBD1 (5 bases). The germline V gene encodes CDR1 SQVTM and CDR2 ANQGSEA. Deletions cut 7 bases from V and 6 bases from J, with 10 bases between. This CDR3 has 11 residues. CDR3 region: CSARVCQPQHF. CDR3 DNA: TGCAGCGCCAGGGTGTGTCAGCCCCAGCATTTT. Filled out from reference TRBV29-1 and TRBJ1-5, the complete variable domain reads SAVISQKPSRDICQRGTSLTIQCQVDSQVTMMFWYRQQPGQSLTLIATANQGSEATYESGFVIDKFPISRPNLTFSTLTVSNMSPEDSSIYLCSARVCQPQHFGDGTRLSIL.

The V and J genes are TRBV12-3 or TRBV12-4 and TRBJ2-3; either TRBD1 or TRBD2 may fit D (5 bases each). V was shortened by 6 bases and J by 1 base, with 17 bases between the two germline ends. This CDR3 spans 16 amino acids. The CDR3 loop is CASSFGTSGRTDTQYF. CDR3 bases: TGTGCCAGCAGCTTTGGGACCTCCGGACGCACAGATACGCAGTATTTT.

The gene calls are TRBV5-1 and TRBJ2-5, with a tentative D call TRBD1 (6 bases). CDR3 length: 14 amino acids. Germline values: CDR1 SGHRS, CDR2 YFSETQ. Trimming left V 3 bases short and J 2 bases short, with 11 bases between. The CDR3 here is CASSSGTRQETQYF. CDR3 bases: TGCGCCAGCAGCTCGGGGACAAGACAAGAGACCCAGTACTTC.

The rearrangement links TRBV2 to TRBJ2-7, with 7 bases that match TRBD1. Trimming took 3 bases from V and 2 from J; bases not matched to a gene: 4. Germline CDR1 is SNHLY and CDR2 is FYNNEI. The CDR3 is 14 residues long. CDR3 bases: TGTGCCAGCAGTGACAGGGGGAATACCTACGAGCAGTACGTC. It translates to CASSDRGNTYEQYV.

V and J are TRBV30 and TRBJ2-1, with 8 bases aligning to TRBD1. The CDR3 contains 11 residues. Germline V gene sequence: CDR1 GTSNPN, CDR2 SVGIG (reference sequence). Germline trimming cut 2 bases from V and 12 bases from J; bases unmatched to any gene: 3. CDR3 coding DNA: TGTGCCTGGAGTTTAGACAGGGGGCAGTTCTTC. Translating it yields CAWSLDRGQFF.